A selection of T cell receptor beta chains follows, all from one sample in a study of glioma-infiltrating T cells. TCRdb analysed the multiplex PCR reads with MiXCR anew, one entry per CDR3 protein. The sample yields about 180,000 distinct CDR3 sequences, roughly 45% seen once. The sample consisted of glioma tissue, nonneoplastic brain tissue, or PBMCs (not recorded which). The source of these receptors is a human donor with low-grade glioma or glioblastoma, undergoing nonglioma brain surgery, or in good health (not recorded which). The CDR3 runs from the conserved cysteine through the conserved F or W. A D gene is named only where the DNA matches it firmly. Some rows mark clone size as missing; the rest say once, few, many or name a class of expanded clone.

J	V	size	D	CDR3	DNA
TRBJ2-7	TRBV27	many	.	CASSLSRGSYEQYF	TGTGCCAGCAGTCTCTCTAGGGGATCCTACGAGCAGTACTTC
TRBJ2-7	TRBV28	many	.	CASKAWGVRYEQYF	TGTGCCAGCAAGGCGTGGGGAGTACGCTACGAGCAGTACTTC
TRBJ1-1	TRBV7-9	many	.	CASSSTQGDTEAFF	TGTGCCAGCAGCTCGACACAGGGTGACACTGAAGCTTTCTTT
TRBJ2-7	TRBV6-1	many	.	CASSRGNSYEQYF	TGTGCCAGCAGTCGGGGGAACTCCTACGAGCAGTACTTC
TRBJ1-5	TRBV4-2	many	.	CASSQGRNQPQHF	TGTGCCAGCAGCCAAGGGCGAAATCAGCCCCAGCATTTT
TRBJ2-6	TRBV7-9	.	.	CASSFGGSGANVLTF	TGTGCCAGCAGCTTCGGCGGCTCTGGGGCCAACGTCCTGACTTTC
TRBJ1-1	TRBV20-1	.	.	CSALQPAASNTEALF	TGCAGTGCCCTGCAGCCGGCAGCCTCGAACACTGAAGCTCTCTTT
TRBJ2-3	TRBV11-2	many	TRBD2	CASSLWGRGSTDTQYF	TGTGCCAGCAGCTTATGGGGGAGGGGCAGCACAGATACGCAGTATTTT
TRBJ2-3	TRBV2	.	TRBD2	CASSERAGGTDTQYF	TGTGCCAGCAGTGAACGAGCGGGAGGCACAGATACGCAGTATTTT
TRBJ2-3	TRBV24-1	many	.	CATSDADTQYF	TGTGCCACCAGTGATGCAGATACGCAGTATTTT
TRBJ2-7	TRBV5-1	many	.	CASSFGDTYEQYF	TGCGCCAGCAGCTTCGGGGACACCTACGAGCAGTACTTC
TRBJ2-1	TRBV2	many	TRBD2	CASSASGSYDEQFF	TGTGCCAGCTCGGCTAGCGGGAGTTACGATGAGCAGTTCTTC
TRBJ2-7	TRBV6-1	many	.	CASSRATDSFSSYEQYF	TGTGCCAGCAGTCGAGCTACGGACAGCTTCAGCTCCTACGAGCAGTACTTC
TRBJ2-7	TRBV27	many	.	CASSLRFVDEQYF	TGTGCCAGCAGTTTGCGGTTCGTGGACGAGCAGTACTTC
TRBJ1-6	TRBV13	few	.	CASSLRDTNSPLHF	TGTGCCAGCAGCTTAAGGGACACTAATTCACCCCTCCACTTT